This T cell receptor (beta chain) is from a study of blood T cell repertoires in COVID-19. Across the study: Whether acute or convalescent, the COVID-19 samples came from the United States, Italy and Spain.

Per the original methods: Estimation of nucleated cell counts was performed using reference gene primer amplification. Repertoires were generated with immunoSEQ multiplex PCR, while TCRdb's copy carries only in-frame clones and drops some. V, J and clone size derive from that table, while D and trimming were established from the DNA sequence. The sample consists of a few hundred thousand clones, about 90% of them appearing once. Trimming stripped 0 bases from V and 10 bases from J, with 6 bases between. The germline gives CDR1 LNHNV, CDR2 YYDKDF (reference sequence). The CDR3 contains 11 residues. J is TRBJ1-1 and V is TRBV15, with D hard to call. Sequenced material: PBMCs or T cells enriched from blood (not recorded which). This clonotype originated in a woman younger than 45 who had recovered from COVID-19. CDR3 sequence reads: CATSRDNRAFF. The CDR3 DNA is TGTGCCACCAGCAGAGATAATCGAGCTTTCTTT.